The clone carrying this TCR beta chain came up once. Its antigen is not known. This sample stems from a study of T-cell reconstitution after alpha-beta-depleted transplantation in children. Overall study findings and caveats: Certain patients had high TCRbeta diversity at day 60, and it came from recipient T cells and thymic progenitors that survived. By one year post-transplant, T-cell counts and diversity largely arose from T cells that were newly produced. Several hundred rapidly expanded clones from non-depleted graft cells reportedly supplied alpha-beta T cells about two months post-transplant.

V was pared by 5 bases and J by 2 bases, with 6 bases of the junction left unmatched. CDR3 length: 16 amino acids. CDR1 and CDR2 from the germline V gene are MNHEY and SMNVEV (reference sequence). For TCRbeta, the library was prepared with unique molecular identifiers. TCRdb ran MiXCR on the PCR reads and lists one entry per CDR3 protein. The table shows 530,000 or so distinct CDR3 sequences, with 27% occurring only once. This TCR came from a boy in the first two years of life with Wiskott-Aldrich syndrome, due to receive a stem cell transplant. The chain is built from TRBV27 and TRBJ2-3; the match to TRBD2 covers 11 bases. This specimen consisted of PBMCs, obtained before TCRalphabeta/CD19-depleted stem cell transplant. The CDR3 bases are TGTGCCAGCAGTCCCGGGACTAGCGGACCCACAGATACGCAGTATTTT. Translation: CASSPGTSGPTDTQYF.